This is a list of T cell receptor beta chains from one sample in a study of blood T cell repertoires in COVID-19. The data were produced by immunoSEQ multiplex PCR, yet TCRdb's version contains in-frame clones alone and is incomplete. The data contain approximately 290,000 clones, approximately 83% of them seen just once; the ten biggest clones take up about 4.1%. The sequencing sample was made of PBMCs or T cells enriched from blood (not recorded which). The receptor set was obtained from a woman under 40 who had recovered from COVID-19. The CDR3 runs from the conserved cysteine through the conserved F or W. Fields, in order: D gene, V gene, clone size, J gene, CDR3 protein, CDR3 DNA. D genes are given only for firm matches. Clone size is stated in some rows and not others, as once, few, many or a class when expanded.

>NA|TRBV5-4|NA|TRBJ1-2
CASSFNFGYTF
TGTGCCAGCAGCTTTAATTTTGGCTACACCTTC
>NA|TRBV19|NA|TRBJ1-5
CASSILRNQPQHF
TGTGCCAGTAGTATCTTGAGGAATCAGCCCCAGCATTTT
>NA|TRBV30|NA|TRBJ2-1
CAWSRLGVSYNEQFF
TGTGCCTGGAGCCGTCTAGGCGTCTCCTACAATGAGCAGTTCTTC
>TRBD1|TRBV2|once|TRBJ2-1
CASRKMAGGVYNEQFF
TGTGCCAGCAGAAAGATGGCAGGGGGAGTATACAATGAGCAGTTCTTC
>TRBD1|TRBV3-1/TRBV3-2|NA|TRBJ1-4
CASSSTDRATNEKLFF
TGTGCCAGCAGCTCTACGGACAGGGCGACTAATGAAAAACTGTTTTTT
>NA|TRBV29-1|NA|TRBJ2-7
CSVGQNSYEQYF
TGCAGCGTAGGACAGAACTCCTACGAGCAGTACTTC
>TRBD2|TRBV4-1|NA|TRBJ2-1
CASSAGLVRGINEQFF
TGCGCCAGCAGCGCGGGACTAGTCCGGGGTATTAATGAGCAGTTCTTC
>TRBD1|TRBV27|NA|TRBJ2-1
CASRKQGSGSSYNEQFF
TGTGCCAGCAGGAAACAGGGGTCAGGGAGCTCCTACAATGAGCAGTTCTTC
>NA|TRBV19|NA|TRBJ1-5
CASSVQPGSNQPQHF
TGTGCCAGTAGTGTGCAACCTGGCAGCAATCAGCCCCAGCATTTT
>TRBD1|TRBV2|NA|TRBJ2-2
CASRPDRVGTGELFF
TGTGCCAGCAGACCCGACAGGGTTGGCACCGGGGAGCTGTTTTTT
>NA|TRBV30|once|TRBJ1-6
CAWSGGRDSPLHF
TGTGCCTGGAGCGGGGGGCGGGATTCACCCCTCCACTTT
>NA|TRBV3-1/TRBV3-2|NA|TRBJ1-1
CASSLMRGTEAFF
TGTGCCAGCAGCCTAATGAGAGGCACTGAAGCTTTCTTT
>NA|TRBV4-1|NA|TRBJ2-7
CASSPGNSYEQYF
TGCGCCAGCAGCCCAGGGAACTCCTACGAGCAGTACTTC
>NA|TRBV6-5|NA|TRBJ1-1
CASSYSEVDTEAFF
TGTGCCAGCAGTTACTCTGAGGTCGACACTGAAGCTTTCTTT
>TRBD1|TRBV10-3|NA|TRBJ2-7
CAISELGTGVHEQYF
TGTGCCATCAGTGAGCTAGGGACAGGGGTCCACGAGCAGTACTTC
>TRBD1|TRBV11-2|NA|TRBJ1-6
CASSLDLGQAIYNSPLHF
TGTGCCAGCAGCTTAGATCTCGGACAGGCCATATATAATTCACCCCTCCACTTT
>NA|TRBV5-4|NA|TRBJ2-2
CASSSRQGGTGELFF
TGTGCCAGCAGCTCCCGACAGGGAGGCACCGGGGAGCTGTTTTTT
>TRBD2|TRBV6-5|NA|TRBJ2-3
CASTLEAGGVTQYF
TGTGCCAGCACCCTAGAGGCGGGAGGGGTTACGCAGTATTTT
>TRBD1|TRBV28|NA|TRBJ1-2
CASSPHTGGYGYTF
TGTGCCAGCAGCCCCCACACAGGGGGCTATGGCTACACCTTC
>NA|TRBV6-5|many|TRBJ1-4
CASRSGSTNEKLFF
TGTGCCAGCAGGTCGGGGTCTACTAATGAAAAACTGTTTTTT
>NA|TRBV10-1|NA|TRBJ1-1
CASSESKLAGAMGMNTEAFF
TGCGCCAGCAGTGAGTCGAAACTGGCAGGGGCGATGGGCATGAACACTGAAGCTTTCTTT
>NA|TRBV24-1|NA|TRBJ1-1
CATSDLDFTEAFF
TGTGCCACCAGTGATCTGGACTTCACTGAAGCTTTCTTT
>TRBD1|TRBV18|NA|TRBJ2-1
CASSQGQNNEQFF
TGTGCCAGCTCACAGGGACAGAACAATGAGCAGTTCTTC